This T cell receptor beta chain was retrieved from a study of beta chain features in type 1 diabetes. Findings of the study overall: The naive, central memory and Treg TCRB repertoires showed an apparent similarity that was greater among patients than among healthy donors.

On this clone: The target antigen is unknown.

The entirety of the isolated RNA underwent reverse transcription, so expressed TCRB transcripts were sequenced. TCRdb keeps only in-frame clones here, not all; method: immunoSEQ multiplex PCR. The sample contains 300,000 to 400,000 clones, 8% of which appear only once. CDR1 and CDR2 from the germline V gene are SGHTA and FQGNSA. V lost 4 bases to trimming and J lost 5 bases, with 20 bases between them. This CDR3 is 16 amino acids long. The chain links TRBV7-2 to TRBJ1-2; TRBD1 might be the D (6 bases). The specimen sequenced was central memory CD4+ T cells from blood. This clonotype was sampled from a young woman in good health. CDR3 sequence reads: CASSSPYRVIQYGYTF. The CDR3 nucleotides read TGTGCCAGCAGCTCCCCCTACAGGGTTATTCAGTATGGCTACACCTTC.